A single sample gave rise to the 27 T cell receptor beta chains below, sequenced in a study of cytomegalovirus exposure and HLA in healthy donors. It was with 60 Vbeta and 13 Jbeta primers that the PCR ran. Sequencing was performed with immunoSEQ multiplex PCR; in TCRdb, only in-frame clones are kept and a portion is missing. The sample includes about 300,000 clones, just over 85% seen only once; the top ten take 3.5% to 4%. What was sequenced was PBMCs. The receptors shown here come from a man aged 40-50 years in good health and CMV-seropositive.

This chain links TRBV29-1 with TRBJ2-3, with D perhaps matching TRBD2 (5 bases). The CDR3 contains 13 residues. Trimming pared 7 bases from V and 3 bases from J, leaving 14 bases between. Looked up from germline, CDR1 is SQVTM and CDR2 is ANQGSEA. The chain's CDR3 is CSGVGVRTDTQYF. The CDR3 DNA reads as TGCAGCGGAGTGGGAGTAAGGACAGATACGCAGTATTTT.

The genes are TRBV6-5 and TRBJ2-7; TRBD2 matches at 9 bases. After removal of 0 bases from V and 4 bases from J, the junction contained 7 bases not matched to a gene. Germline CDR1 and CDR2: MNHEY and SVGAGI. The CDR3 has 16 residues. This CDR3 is CASSYSDAGGLYEQYF. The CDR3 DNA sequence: TGTGCCAGCAGTTACTCGGATGCGGGAGGGTTATACGAGCAGTACTTC.

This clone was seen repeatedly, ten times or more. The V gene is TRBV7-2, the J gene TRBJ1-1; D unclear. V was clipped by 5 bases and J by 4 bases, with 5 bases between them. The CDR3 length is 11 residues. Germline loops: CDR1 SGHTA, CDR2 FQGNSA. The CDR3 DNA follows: TGTGCCAGCAGCCCTCTCACTGAAGCTTTCTTT. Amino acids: CASSPLTEAFF.

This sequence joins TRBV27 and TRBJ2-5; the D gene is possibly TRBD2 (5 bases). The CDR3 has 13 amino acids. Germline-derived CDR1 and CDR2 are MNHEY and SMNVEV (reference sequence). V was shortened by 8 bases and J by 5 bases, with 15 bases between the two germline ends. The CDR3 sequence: CASAYRRGETQYF. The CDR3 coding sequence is TGTGCCAGCGCGTACCGGCGCGGGGAGACCCAGTACTTC.

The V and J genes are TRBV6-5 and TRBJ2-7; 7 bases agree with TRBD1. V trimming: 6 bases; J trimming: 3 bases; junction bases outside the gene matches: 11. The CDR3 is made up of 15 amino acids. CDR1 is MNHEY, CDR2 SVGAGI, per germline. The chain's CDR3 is CASSLMGQTLYEQYF. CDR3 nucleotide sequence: TGTGCCAGCAGCCTAATGGGACAGACTCTCTACGAGCAGTACTTC.

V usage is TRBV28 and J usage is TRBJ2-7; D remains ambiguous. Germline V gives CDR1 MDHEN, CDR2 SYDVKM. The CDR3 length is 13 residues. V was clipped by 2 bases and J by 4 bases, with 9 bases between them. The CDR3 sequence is CASSLPSGYEQYF. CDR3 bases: TGTGCCAGCAGTTTACCTAGTGGTTACGAGCAGTACTTC. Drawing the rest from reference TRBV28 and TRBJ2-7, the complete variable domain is DVKVTQSSRYLVKRTGEKVFLECVQDMDHENMFWYRQDPGLGLRLIYFSYDVKMKEKGDIPEGYSVSREKKERFSLILESASTNQTSMYLCASSLPSGYEQYFGPGTRLTVT.

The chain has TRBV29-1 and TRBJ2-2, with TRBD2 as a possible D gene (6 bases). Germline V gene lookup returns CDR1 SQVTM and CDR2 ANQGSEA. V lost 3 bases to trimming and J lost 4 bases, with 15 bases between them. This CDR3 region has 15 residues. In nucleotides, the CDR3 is TGCAGCGTTGACACGGCGGGATTAACCACCGGGGAGCTGTTTTTT. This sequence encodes CSVDTAGLTTGELFF.

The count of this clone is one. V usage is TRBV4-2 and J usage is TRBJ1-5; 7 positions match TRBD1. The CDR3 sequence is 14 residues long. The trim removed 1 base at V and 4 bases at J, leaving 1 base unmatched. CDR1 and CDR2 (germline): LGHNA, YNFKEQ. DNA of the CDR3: TGTGCCAGCAGCCAAGGGACAGGAAATCAGCCCCAGCATTTT. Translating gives CASSQGTGNQPQHF.

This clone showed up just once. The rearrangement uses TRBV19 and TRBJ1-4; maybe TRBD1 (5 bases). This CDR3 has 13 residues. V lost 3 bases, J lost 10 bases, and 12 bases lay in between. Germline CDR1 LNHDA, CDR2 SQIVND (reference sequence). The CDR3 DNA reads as TGTGCCAGTAGTATGGGGCAGGGCGGAAAACTGTTTTTT. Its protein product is CASSMGQGGKLFF.

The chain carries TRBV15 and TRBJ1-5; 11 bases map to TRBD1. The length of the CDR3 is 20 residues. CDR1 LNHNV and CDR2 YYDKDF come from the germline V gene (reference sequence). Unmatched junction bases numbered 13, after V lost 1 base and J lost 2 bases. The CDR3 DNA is TGTGCCACCAGCAGAGTTGGGGACAGGGGGTTTCCCGGGCGCAATCAGCCCCAGCATTTT. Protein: CATSRVGDRGFPGRNQPQHF. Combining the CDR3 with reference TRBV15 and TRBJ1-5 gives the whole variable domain DAMVIQNPRYQVTQFGKPVTLSCSQTLNHNVMYWYQQKSSQAPKLLFHYYDKDFNNEADTPDNFQSRRPNTSFCFLDIRSPGLGDTAMYLCATSRVGDRGFPGRNQPQHFGDGTRLSIL.

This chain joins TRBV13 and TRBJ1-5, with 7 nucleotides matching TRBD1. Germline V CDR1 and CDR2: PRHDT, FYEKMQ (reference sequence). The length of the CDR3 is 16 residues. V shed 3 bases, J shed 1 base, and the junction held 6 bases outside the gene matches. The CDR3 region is CASSFNRGLSNQPQHF. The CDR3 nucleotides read TGTGCCAGCAGCTTTAACAGGGGATTAAGCAATCAGCCCCAGCATTTT.

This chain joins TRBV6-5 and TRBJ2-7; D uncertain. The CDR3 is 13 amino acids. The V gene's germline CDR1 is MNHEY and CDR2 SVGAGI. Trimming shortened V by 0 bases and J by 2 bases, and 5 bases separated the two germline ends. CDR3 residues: CASSYSSTYEQYF. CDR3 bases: TGTGCCAGCAGTTACTCTAGCACCTACGAGCAGTACTTC.

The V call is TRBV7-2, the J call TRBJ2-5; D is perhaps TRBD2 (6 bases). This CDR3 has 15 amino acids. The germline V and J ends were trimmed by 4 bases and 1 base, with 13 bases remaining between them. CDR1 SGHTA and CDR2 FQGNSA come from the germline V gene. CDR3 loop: CASSSELAIQETQYF. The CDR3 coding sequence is TGTGCCAGCAGCTCCGAACTAGCTATCCAAGAGACCCAGTACTTC.

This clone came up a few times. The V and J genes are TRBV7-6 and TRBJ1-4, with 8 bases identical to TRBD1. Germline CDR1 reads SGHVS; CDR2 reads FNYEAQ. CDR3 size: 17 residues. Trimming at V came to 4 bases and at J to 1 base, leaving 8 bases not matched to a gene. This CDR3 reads CASSYQTGEITNEKLFF. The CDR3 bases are TGTGCCAGCAGCTATCAGACAGGGGAGATAACTAATGAAAAACTGTTTTTT.

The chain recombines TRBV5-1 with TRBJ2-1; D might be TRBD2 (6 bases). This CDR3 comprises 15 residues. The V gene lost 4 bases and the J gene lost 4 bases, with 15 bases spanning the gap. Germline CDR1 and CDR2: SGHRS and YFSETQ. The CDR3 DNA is TGCGCCAGCAGCCAAACTAGCTTTGGTTACAATGAGCAGTTCTTC. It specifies CASSQTSFGYNEQFF.

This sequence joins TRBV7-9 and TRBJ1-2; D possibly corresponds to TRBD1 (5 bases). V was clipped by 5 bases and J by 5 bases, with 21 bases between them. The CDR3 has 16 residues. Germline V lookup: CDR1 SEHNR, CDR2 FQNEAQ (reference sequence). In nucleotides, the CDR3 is TGTGCCAGCAGCCCCCCAACGGGGCTCGCGGGGTATGGCTACACCTTC. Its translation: CASSPPTGLAGYGYTF.

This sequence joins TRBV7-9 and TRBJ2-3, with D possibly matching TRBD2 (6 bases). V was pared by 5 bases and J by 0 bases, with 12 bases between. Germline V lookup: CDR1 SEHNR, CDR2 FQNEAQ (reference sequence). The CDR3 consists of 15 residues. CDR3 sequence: CASSPLGGSTDTQYF. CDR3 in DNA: TGTGCCAGCAGCCCGCTTGGGGGGAGCACAGATACGCAGTATTTT.

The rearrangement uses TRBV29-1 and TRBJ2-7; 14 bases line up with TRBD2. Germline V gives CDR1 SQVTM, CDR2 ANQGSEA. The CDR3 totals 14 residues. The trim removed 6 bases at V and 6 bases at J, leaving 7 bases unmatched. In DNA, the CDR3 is TGCAGCGTAGTGGGACTAGCGGGAGTTGGCGAGCAGTACTTC. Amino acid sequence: CSVVGLAGVGEQYF.

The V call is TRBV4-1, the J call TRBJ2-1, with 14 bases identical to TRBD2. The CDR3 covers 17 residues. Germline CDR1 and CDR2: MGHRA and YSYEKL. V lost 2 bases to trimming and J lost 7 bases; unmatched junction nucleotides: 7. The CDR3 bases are TGCGCCAGCAGCCAACCCGGGACTAGCGGGAGTGGGAATGAGCAGTTCTTC. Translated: CASSQPGTSGSGNEQFF.

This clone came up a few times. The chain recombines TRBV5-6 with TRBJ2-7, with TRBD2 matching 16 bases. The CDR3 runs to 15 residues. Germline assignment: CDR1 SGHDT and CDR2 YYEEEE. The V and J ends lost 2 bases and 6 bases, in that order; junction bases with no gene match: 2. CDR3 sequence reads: CASSFGTSGRGEQYF. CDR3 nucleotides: TGTGCCAGCAGCTTCGGGACTAGCGGGAGGGGCGAGCAGTACTTC.

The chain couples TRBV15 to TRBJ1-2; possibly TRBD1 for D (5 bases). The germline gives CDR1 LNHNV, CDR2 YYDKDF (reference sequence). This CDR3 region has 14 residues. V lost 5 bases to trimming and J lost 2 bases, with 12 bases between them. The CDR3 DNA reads TGTGCCACCAGCCGGGGGAGGGAAAACTATGGCTACACCTTC. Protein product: CATSRGRENYGYTF.

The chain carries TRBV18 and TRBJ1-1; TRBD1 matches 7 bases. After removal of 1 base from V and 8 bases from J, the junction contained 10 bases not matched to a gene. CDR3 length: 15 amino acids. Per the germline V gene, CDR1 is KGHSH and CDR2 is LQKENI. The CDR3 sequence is CASSPLDRASPEAFF. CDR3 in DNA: TGTGCCAGCTCACCACTCGACAGGGCGTCACCCGAAGCTTTCTTT.

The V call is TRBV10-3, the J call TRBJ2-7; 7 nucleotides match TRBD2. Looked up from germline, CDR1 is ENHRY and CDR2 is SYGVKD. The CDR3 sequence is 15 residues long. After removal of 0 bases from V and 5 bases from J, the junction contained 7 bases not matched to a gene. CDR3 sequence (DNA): TGTGCCATCAGTGAGTCTGGCGGGAGTATCGACGAGCAGTACTTC. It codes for CAISESGGSIDEQYF.

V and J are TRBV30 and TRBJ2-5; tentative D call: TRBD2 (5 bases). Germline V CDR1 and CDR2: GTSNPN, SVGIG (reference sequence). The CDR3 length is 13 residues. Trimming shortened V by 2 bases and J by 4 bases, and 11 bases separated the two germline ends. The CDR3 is CAWSHRERETQYF. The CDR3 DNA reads TGTGCCTGGAGTCACCGGGAACGAGAGACCCAGTACTTC.

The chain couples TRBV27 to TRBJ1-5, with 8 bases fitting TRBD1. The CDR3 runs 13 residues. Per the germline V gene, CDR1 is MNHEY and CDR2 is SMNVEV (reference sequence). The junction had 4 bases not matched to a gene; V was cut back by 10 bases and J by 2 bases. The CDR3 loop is CATGTGGNQPQHF. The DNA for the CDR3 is TGTGCCACCGGGACAGGTGGCAATCAGCCCCAGCATTTT.

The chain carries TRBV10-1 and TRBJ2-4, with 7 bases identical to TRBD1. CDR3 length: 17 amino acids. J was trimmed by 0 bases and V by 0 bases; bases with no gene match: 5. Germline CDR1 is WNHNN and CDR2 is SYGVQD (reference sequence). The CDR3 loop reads CASSESRDRVAKNIQYF. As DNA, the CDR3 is TGCGCCAGCAGTGAGTCGAGGGACAGAGTAGCCAAAAACATTCAGTACTTC.

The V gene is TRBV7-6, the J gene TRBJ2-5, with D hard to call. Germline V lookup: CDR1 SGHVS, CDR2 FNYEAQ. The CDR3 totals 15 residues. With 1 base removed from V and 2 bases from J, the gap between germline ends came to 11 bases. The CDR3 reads CASSLVVESQETQYF. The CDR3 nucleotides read TGTGCCAGCAGCTTAGTTGTGGAGTCTCAAGAGACCCAGTACTTC.